This TCR beta chain was identified during a study of read filtering for tumor transcriptome and immune sequencing. Study as a whole: Mean patient age was approximately 66 years, range about 47 to 90; around 16 male, around 15 female. Findings and caveats of the study: Even smaller IR-seq throughput identified most shared clonotypes. IR-seq and RNA-seq agreed better without single-read clonotypes. The sorted CD138-negative fraction was a mixed bone marrow immune population, not purified T cells.

From about 0.4 ug of RNA, a library with molecular barcoded alpha/delta and beta/gamma adaptors was made. MiXCR, run by TCRdb on the reads, gives a single entry per CDR3 protein. The sample has roughly 130,000 distinct CDR3 sequences, 13% seen once; the top ten hold 11%. The CDR3 runs to 15 residues. Germline V gives CDR1 SQVTM, CDR2 ANQGSEA. Losses at the gene ends were 1 base for V and 4 bases for J; bases not matched to a gene: 7. Many counts were recorded for this clonotype. Its target is not known. The genes are TRBV29-1 and TRBJ2-1; 7 nucleotides align to TRBD2. The specimen was a population of CD138-negative cells sorted from bone marrow. The receptor's source is a donor aged 40 or over with multiple myeloma. In DNA, the CDR3 is TGCAGCGTTGAAGGATCGGGACTACCATACAATGAGCAGTTCTTC. As protein: CSVEGSGLPYNEQFF.